A single sample is the source of the 17 T cell receptor beta chains below, sequenced in a study of T cells in women clearing cervical HPV infection. Repertoires were generated with immunoSEQ multiplex PCR, while TCRdb's copy carries only in-frame clones and drops some. This table holds 25,000 to 35,000 clones. The sample was blood buffy coat. The receptors come from a woman between 18 and 70 years old with a cervical HPV16 infection that either progressed to CIN3+ or cleared (not recorded which).

As for this clone: The read stops 3 residues short of the end of the CDR3; the missing end is completed from the germline J gene. V gene TRBV10-2 combines with J gene TRBJ1-3; tentatively, D is TRBD1 (6 bases). The V and J ends lost 5 bases and 0 bases respectively, with 11 bases between them. Germline V gene lookup returns CDR1 WSHSY and CDR2 SAAADI. The CDR3 length is 15 residues. CDR3 bases read: TGCGCCAGCAGTCCGGGACATACCTCTGGAAACACC. Protein: CASSPGHTSGNT. The whole CDR3 region reads CASSPGHTSGNTIYF.

Considering frequency, this clone is medium-sized. The missing CDR3 end, 3 residues past where the read stops, is filled in from the germline J gene. J is TRBJ1-4 and V is TRBV2, with 10 positions matching TRBD1. Trimming took 5 bases from V and 6 from J; bases not matched to a gene: 3. In germline, CDR1 is SNHLY, CDR2 FYNNEI. The CDR3 runs 14 residues. Partial CDR3 DNA: TGTGCCAGCAGTACCGGGACAGGGGATGAAAAA. Its protein product is CASSTGTGDEK. The CDR3 in its entirety is CASSTGTGDEKLFF.

In the case of this clone: The CDR3 extends 3 residues past the end of the read, so its final part is completed from the germline J gene. The genes are TRBV19 and TRBJ2-2, with a possible D match to TRBD2 (6 bases). V was clipped by 10 bases and J by 0 bases, with 12 bases between them. This CDR3 has 14 amino acids. The germline gives CDR1 LNHDA, CDR2 SQIVND (reference sequence). The CDR3 bases that were read are TGTGCCACCAAGGGACTTACGAACACCGGGGAG. Its protein is CATKGLTNTGE. The whole CDR3 region reads CATKGLTNTGELFF.

About this clone: The read halts 3 residues ahead of the CDR3 end, with the missing end drawn from the germline J gene. The chain has TRBV20-1 and TRBJ2-2; 10 positions match TRBD2. The trim removed 0 bases at V and 7 bases at J, leaving 5 bases unmatched. The germline CDR1 and CDR2 sequences are DFQATT and SNEGSKA (reference sequence). This CDR3 is built from 15 residues. The sequenced part of the CDR3 DNA is TGCAGTGCTAGAGATCGGATAGCGGGGGGCGGGGAG. This sequence encodes CSARDRIAGGGE. In full, the CDR3 is CSARDRIAGGGELFF.

Concerning this clone itself: With the read ending 3 residues before the CDR3 end, the germline J gene is used to fill in that end. The rearrangement links TRBV19 to TRBJ1-1, with D possibly being TRBD1 (5 bases). The CDR3 length is 13 residues. The germline gives CDR1 LNHDA, CDR2 SQIVND (reference sequence). CDR3 sequence: CASAPGSGRGAFF. The CDR3 DNA, read in part, is TGTGCCAGTGCCCCAGGCTCAGGGAGGGGA.

Note on this clone: The CDR3 end is not reached by the read, which stops 3 residues before it; the germline J gene fills it in. The chain uses TRBV7-3 and TRBJ2-3; the D gene is possibly TRBD2 (5 bases). Germline loops: CDR1 SGHTA, CDR2 FQGTGA. V dropped 2 bases and J dropped 1 base, with 7 bases sitting between them. The CDR3 is 14 amino acids. CDR3 DNA, as far as it was read: TGTGCCAGCAGCTTAGGGCGGGGCACAGATACG. Translated, it gives CASSLGRGTDT. The entire CDR3 protein is CASSLGRGTDTQYF.

To note about this clone: The read terminates 3 residues ahead of where the CDR3 ends, so the germline J gene completes it. The gene calls are TRBV2 and TRBJ1-6; the D is unclear. The CDR3 spans 15 residues. V lost 3 bases and J lost 0, with 6 bases in between. From germline, CDR1 is SNHLY and CDR2 FYNNEI. This CDR3 is CASSDQSSYNSPLHF. The sequenced CDR3 bases are TGTGCCAGCAGTGACCAGAGCTCCTATAATTCACCC.

A note on this clone: The CDR3 end lies 3 residues beyond the end of the read and is filled in from the germline J gene. At the DNA level, this CDR3 is encoded by other sequences in the same sample as well. V gene TRBV6-4 combines with J gene TRBJ1-2, with D hard to call. This CDR3 has 11 amino acids. Germline V CDR1 and CDR2: MRHNA, SNTAGT. CDR3 in amino acids: CASLHGCGYTF. The covered CDR3 bases are TGTGCCAGTCTCCACGGGTGCGGC.

In regard to this clone: Read coverage stops 3 residues before the CDR3 terminus; the germline J gene supplies the remainder. This rearrangement joins TRBV10-2 to TRBJ2-7; D gene ambiguous. Trimming stripped 6 bases from V and 1 base from J, with 4 bases between. The CDR3 covers 11 residues. From germline, CDR1 is WSHSY and CDR2 SAAADI. CDR3 residues: CASSLSYEQYF. The covered CDR3 bases are TGCGCCAGCAGCCTATCCTACGAG.

For this clone: The read ends 3 residues shy of where the CDR3 ends; the end is completed using the germline J gene. The chain couples TRBV5-1 to TRBJ2-1; the D is unclear. V lost 4 bases and J lost 0, with 11 bases in between. Germline assignment: CDR1 SGHRS and CDR2 YFSETQ. This CDR3 is built from 15 residues. The sequenced CDR3 bases are TGCGCCAGCAGCCTTTTGGGCCGCTCCTACAATGAG. Protein: CASSLLGRSYNE. The whole CDR3 sequence is CASSLLGRSYNEQFF.

Regarding this clone: The read ends 3 residues before the CDR3 terminus; that terminus is restored from the germline J gene. The chain has TRBV5-4 and TRBJ2-7; 7 nucleotides line up with TRBD2. Germline V gives CDR1 SGHNT, CDR2 YYREEE (reference sequence). With V trimmed by 2 bases and J by 1 base, 6 bases remained unmatched. The CDR3 is 15 residues long. The part of the CDR3 DNA that was read is TGTGCCAGCAGCTTTCGGGACTATACTTCCTACGAG. This translates into CASSFRDYTSYE. The whole CDR3 sequence is CASSFRDYTSYEQYF.

On this clone itself: The CDR3 end falls 3 residues outside the read, so it is completed with the germline J gene. V gene TRBV14 combines with J gene TRBJ1-1, with TRBD1 matching over 10 bases. The CDR3 extends over 13 amino acids. Germline V gene data show CDR1 as SGHDN and CDR2 as FVKESK. The CDR3 bases that were read are TGTGCCAGCAGGGGACAGGGGCAACCCTCG. Translating it yields CASRGQGQPS. The whole CDR3 sequence is CASRGQGQPSAFF.

Comments on this clone: The read gets to within 3 residues of the CDR3 end, and the germline J gene fills in the rest. This chain links TRBV6-2 or TRBV6-3 with TRBJ1-2; no definite D call. Germline V gene data show CDR1 as MNHEY and CDR2 as SVGEGT. The CDR3 runs to 12 residues. The part of the CDR3 DNA that was read is TGTGCCAGCAGCTTGCGGGAGAGCGAC. Protein sequence: CASSLRESD. The CDR3, in full, reads CASSLRESDYTF.

To note about this clone: Read data end 3 residues before the CDR3 end; the end is taken from the germline J gene. This sequence joins TRBV7-3 and TRBJ2-2; 9 bases align to TRBD2. The CDR3 is made up of 15 amino acids. After removal of 3 bases from V and 7 bases from J, the junction contained 6 bases not matched to a gene. The germline CDR1 and CDR2 sequences are SGHTA and FQGTGA. The part of the CDR3 DNA that was read is TGTGCCAGCAGCTTGGGCGGGGGGGCCGTCGGGGAG. It encodes CASSLGGGAVGE. In full, the CDR3 reads CASSLGGGAVGELFF.

Comments on this clone: The CDR3 is cut off 3 residues early in the read; its end comes from the germline J gene. The chain carries TRBV5-1 and TRBJ2-3, with D possibly called TRBD1 or TRBD2 (5 bases each). The germline V gene has CDR1 SGHRS and CDR2 YFSETQ. V lost 0 bases and J 3 bases, leaving 14 bases between the germline ends. This CDR3 is 16 amino acids long. CDR3 in amino acids: CASSLGQGGRTDTQYF. The DNA read from the CDR3 is TGCGCCAGCAGCTTGGGTCAGGGTGGGAGAACAGATACG.

With respect to this clone: The read ends 3 residues before the CDR3 terminus; that terminus is restored from the germline J gene. The rearrangement links TRBV19 to TRBJ1-1; 7 bases align to TRBD1. CDR1 is LNHDA, CDR2 SQIVND, per germline (reference sequence). The trim removed 7 bases at V and 5 bases at J, leaving 13 bases unmatched. This CDR3 spans 15 amino acids. The covered CDR3 bases are TGTGCCAGTAAGAGCCCGCGGGACAGTCGGACTGAA. Translation: CASKSPRDSRTE. The full CDR3 protein is CASKSPRDSRTEAFF.

In regard to this clone: The read gets to within 3 residues of the CDR3 end, and the germline J gene fills in the rest. The rearrangement links TRBV19 to TRBJ2-3; D not resolved. CDR3 length equals 14 residues. V was cut by 7 bases and J by 2 bases, with 13 bases left in between. Germline V gene sequence: CDR1 LNHDA, CDR2 SQIVND (reference sequence). Partial CDR3 DNA: TGTGCCAGTAATAGTTCGGTTGTCACAGATACG. Amino acid sequence: CASNSSVVTDT. In full, the CDR3 is CASNSSVVTDTQYF.